This T cell receptor beta chain was found in a study of shared clonotypes between healthy human individuals. Background on the study: Plates per donor: three CD4 naive, three CD4 memory, two CD8 naive, one CD8 memory.

Some clones are missing from TCRdb's copy, which holds only in-frame ones; the method was immunoSEQ multiplex PCR. The table records some 650,000 clones, less than 98% of them present only once. Regarding the study as a whole: Clonotypes not shared had lower generation probabilities than those common to all four donors. Among several donors, approximately 4.6% of naive CD4 clonotypes were found in common.

This CDR3 spans 17 amino acids. The germline V gene encodes CDR1 SGHAT and CDR2 FQNNGV. V trimming: 5 bases; J trimming: 5 bases; junction bases outside the gene matches: 8. This clone appeared a single time. Antigen: not known. The V call is TRBV11-2, the J call TRBJ2-1; TRBD2 matches at 14 bases. Sequencing used naive CD4+ T cells sorted from blood. Subset in this sample: CD45RA+ positively selected. This TCR was sampled from a woman aged 25 to 39 in good health. Written as DNA, the CDR3 is TGTGCCAGCAGCACCAGACCGGGACTAGCGGGAGACAATGAGCAGTTCTTC. It yields the protein CASSTRPGLAGDNEQFF.